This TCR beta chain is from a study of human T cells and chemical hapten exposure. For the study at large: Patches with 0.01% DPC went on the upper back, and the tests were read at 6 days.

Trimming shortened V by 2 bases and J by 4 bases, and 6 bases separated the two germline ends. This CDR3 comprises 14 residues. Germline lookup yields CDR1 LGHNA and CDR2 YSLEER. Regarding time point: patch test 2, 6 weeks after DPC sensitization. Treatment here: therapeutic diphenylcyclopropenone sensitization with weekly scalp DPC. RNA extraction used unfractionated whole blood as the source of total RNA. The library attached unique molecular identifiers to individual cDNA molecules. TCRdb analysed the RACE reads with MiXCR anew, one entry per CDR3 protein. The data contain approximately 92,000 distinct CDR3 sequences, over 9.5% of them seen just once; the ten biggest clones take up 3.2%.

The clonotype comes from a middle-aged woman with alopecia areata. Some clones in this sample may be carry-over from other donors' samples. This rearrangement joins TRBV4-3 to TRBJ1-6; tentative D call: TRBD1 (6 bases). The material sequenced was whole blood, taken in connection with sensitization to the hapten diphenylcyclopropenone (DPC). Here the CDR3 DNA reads TGCGCCAGCAGCCAAACAGGGTATAATTCACCCCTCCACTTT. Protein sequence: CASSQTGYNSPLHF.